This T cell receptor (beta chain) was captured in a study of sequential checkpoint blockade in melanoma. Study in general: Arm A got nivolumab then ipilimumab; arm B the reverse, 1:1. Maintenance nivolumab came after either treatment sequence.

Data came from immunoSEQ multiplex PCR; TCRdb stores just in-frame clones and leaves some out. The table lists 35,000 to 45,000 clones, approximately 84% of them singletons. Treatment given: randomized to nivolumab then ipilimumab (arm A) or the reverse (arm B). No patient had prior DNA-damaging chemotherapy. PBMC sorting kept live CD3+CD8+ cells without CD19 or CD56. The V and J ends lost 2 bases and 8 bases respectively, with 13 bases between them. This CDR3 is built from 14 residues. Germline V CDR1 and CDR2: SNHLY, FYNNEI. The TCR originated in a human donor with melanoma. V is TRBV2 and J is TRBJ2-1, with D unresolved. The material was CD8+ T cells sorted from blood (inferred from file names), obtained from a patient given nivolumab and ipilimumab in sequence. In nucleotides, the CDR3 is TGTGCCAGCAGTGAAATCGGTCGTGCTGATGAGCAGTTCTTC. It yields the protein CASSEIGRADEQFF. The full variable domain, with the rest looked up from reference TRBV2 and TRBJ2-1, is EPEVTQTPSHQVTQMGQEVILRCVPISNHLYFYWYRQILGQKVEFLVSFYNNEISEKSEIFDDQFSVERPDGSNFTLKIRSTKLEDSAMYFCASSEIGRADEQFFGPGTRLTVL.